This T cell receptor (beta chain) was obtained from a study of blood T cell repertoires in COVID-19. Study information: The origin of the acute and convalescent COVID-19 samples was the United States, Italy and Spain. Sources were T cells, B-cell-depleted T cells, or PBMCs; the material itself was cDNA or gDNA.

This clone came up once. Losses at the gene ends were 3 bases for V and 4 bases for J; bases not matched to a gene: 7. This CDR3 is 16 amino acids long. Germline CDR1 SGHTA, CDR2 FQGNSA. The authors' processing: Nucleated cell number was recorded as an estimate derived from reference gene primer amplification. Sequenced by immunoSEQ multiplex PCR; TCRdb stores in-frame clones only, minus some. D and trimming were read from the DNA, whereas the V and J calls and clone size are those reported in that table. The sample yields a few hundred thousand clones, around nine tenths seen once. This sequence joins TRBV7-2 and TRBJ2-3; 10 positions match TRBD2. Sequences were obtained from peripheral blood. The receptor was derived from a man at least 80 years old with acute or convalescent COVID-19. CDR3 bases: TGTGCCAGCAGCTTCTTAGCGGGAGGCGGGGCAGATACGCAGTATTTT. Protein product: CASSFLAGGGADTQYF.